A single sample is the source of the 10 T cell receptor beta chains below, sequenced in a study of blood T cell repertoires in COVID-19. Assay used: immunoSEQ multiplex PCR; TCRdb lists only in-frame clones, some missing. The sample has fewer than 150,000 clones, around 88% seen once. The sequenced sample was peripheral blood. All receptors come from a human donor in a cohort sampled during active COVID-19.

Written as DNA, the CDR3 is TGTGCCAGCTCACTGGACAGGTCTGGAAACACCATATATTTT. The encoded protein is CASSLDRSGNTIYF. This chain joins TRBV18 and TRBJ1-3, with 7 bases aligning to TRBD1. J gave up 1 base and V 4 bases, and 1 base lay outside the gene matches. The CDR3 totals 14 residues. Germline V gives CDR1 KGHSH, CDR2 LQKENI.

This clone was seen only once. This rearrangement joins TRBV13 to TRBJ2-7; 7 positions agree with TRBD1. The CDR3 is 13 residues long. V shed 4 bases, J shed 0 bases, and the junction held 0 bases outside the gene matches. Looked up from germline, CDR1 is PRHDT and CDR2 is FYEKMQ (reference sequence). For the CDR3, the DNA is TGTGCCAGCAGCTGGGACAGCTCCTACGAGCAGTACTTC. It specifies CASSWDSSYEQYF.

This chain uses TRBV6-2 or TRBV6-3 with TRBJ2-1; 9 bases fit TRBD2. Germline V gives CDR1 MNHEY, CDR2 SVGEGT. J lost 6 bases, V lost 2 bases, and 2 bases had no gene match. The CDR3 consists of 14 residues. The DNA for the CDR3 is TGTGCCAGCAGTTACGCGGGGGGGCCCAATGAGCAGTTCTTC. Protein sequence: CASSYAGGPNEQFF.

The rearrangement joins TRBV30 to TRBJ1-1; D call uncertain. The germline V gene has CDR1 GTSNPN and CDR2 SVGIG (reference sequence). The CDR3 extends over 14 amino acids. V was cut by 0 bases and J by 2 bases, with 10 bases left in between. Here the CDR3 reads CAWSVLDTNTEAFF. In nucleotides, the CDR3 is TGTGCCTGGAGTGTACTCGACACTAACACTGAAGCTTTCTTT. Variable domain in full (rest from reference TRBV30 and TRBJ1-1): SQTIHQWPATLVQPVGSPLSLECTVEGTSNPNLYWYRQAAGRGLQLLFYSVGIGQISSEVPQNLSASRPQDRQFILSSKKLLLSDSGFYLCAWSVLDTNTEAFFGQGTRLTVV.

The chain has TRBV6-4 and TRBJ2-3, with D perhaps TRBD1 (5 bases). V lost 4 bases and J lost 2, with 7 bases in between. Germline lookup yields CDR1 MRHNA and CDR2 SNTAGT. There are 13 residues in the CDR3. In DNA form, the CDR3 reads TGTGCCAGCAGTGCTGGGGCCACAGATACGCAGTATTTT. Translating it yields CASSAGATDTQYF.

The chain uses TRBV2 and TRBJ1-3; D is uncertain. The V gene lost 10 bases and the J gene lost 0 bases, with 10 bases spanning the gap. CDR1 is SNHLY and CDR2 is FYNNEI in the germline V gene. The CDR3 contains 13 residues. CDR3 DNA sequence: TGTGCCACCTCAAGCATCTCTGGAAACACCATATATTTT. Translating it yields CATSSISGNTIYF.

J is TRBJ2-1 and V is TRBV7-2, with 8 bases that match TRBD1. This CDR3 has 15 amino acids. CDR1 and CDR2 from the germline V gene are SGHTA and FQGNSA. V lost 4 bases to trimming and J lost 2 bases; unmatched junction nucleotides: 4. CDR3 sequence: CASSSGTGPYNEQFF. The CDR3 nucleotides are TGTGCCAGCAGCTCCGGGACAGGCCCCTACAATGAGCAGTTCTTC. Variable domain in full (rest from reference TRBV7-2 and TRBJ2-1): GAGVSQSPSNKVTEKGKDVELRCDPISGHTALYWYRQSLGQGLEFLIYFQGNSAPDKSGLPSDRFSAERTGGSVSTLTIQRTQQEDSAVYLCASSSGTGPYNEQFFGPGTRLTVL.

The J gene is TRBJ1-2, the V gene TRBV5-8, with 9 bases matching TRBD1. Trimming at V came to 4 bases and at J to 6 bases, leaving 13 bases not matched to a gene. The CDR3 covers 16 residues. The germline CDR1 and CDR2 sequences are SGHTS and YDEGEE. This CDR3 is CASSPGTGRAKNGYTF. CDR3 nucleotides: TGTGCCAGCAGCCCCGGGACAGGGAGGGCTAAAAATGGCTACACCTTC.

The DNA of the CDR3 is TGCGCCAGCAGTCCCGGGACTAGCGGGTTCTACAATGAGCAGTTCTTC. Its translation is CASSPGTSGFYNEQFF. The rearrangement links TRBV5-1 to TRBJ2-1; TRBD2 matches 12 bases. The V and J ends lost 5 bases and 3 bases, in that order; junction bases with no gene match: 6. Germline CDR1 reads SGHRS; CDR2 reads YFSETQ. The length of the CDR3 is 16 residues.

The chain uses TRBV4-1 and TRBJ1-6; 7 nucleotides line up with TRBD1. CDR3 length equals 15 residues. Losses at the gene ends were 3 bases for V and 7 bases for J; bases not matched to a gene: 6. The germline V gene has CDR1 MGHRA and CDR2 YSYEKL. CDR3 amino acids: CASSHSGTENSPLHF. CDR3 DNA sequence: TGCGCCAGCAGCCACTCCGGGACAGAAAATTCACCCCTCCACTTT.